In this sample, the clone carrying this T cell receptor beta chain turned up many times. The antigen remains unidentified. V lost 6 bases to trimming and J lost 4 bases, with 12 bases between them. The CDR3 is 12 residues long. The V gene's germline CDR1 is DFQATT and CDR2 SNEGSKA (reference sequence). The record originates from a study of CD8 T cells in ankylosing spondylitis. General study findings and limits: Within ankylosing spondylitis blood, a TCR beta motif made up of roughly eight highly homologous variants appeared to be characteristic. Researchers reportedly found disease-linked clones significantly enriched in matched ankylosing spondylitis synovial fluid. Previously reported in reactive arthritis synovial fluid and blood were some of the motif variants.

TCRdb re-called the 5' RACE reads with MiXCR, one entry per CDR3 protein. The sample yields tens of thousands of distinct CDR3 sequences, about 5.4% seen once. This chain joins TRBV20-1 and TRBJ1-2; D gene unclear. The sequence was obtained from a male donor with ankylosing spondylitis or in good health (not recorded which). Sequenced: blood, either unsorted or a sorted T cell fraction (not recorded which). Here the CDR3 reads CSAKTVTYGYTF. The CDR3 nucleotides read TGCAGTGCAAAGACTGTGACCTATGGCTACACCTTC.